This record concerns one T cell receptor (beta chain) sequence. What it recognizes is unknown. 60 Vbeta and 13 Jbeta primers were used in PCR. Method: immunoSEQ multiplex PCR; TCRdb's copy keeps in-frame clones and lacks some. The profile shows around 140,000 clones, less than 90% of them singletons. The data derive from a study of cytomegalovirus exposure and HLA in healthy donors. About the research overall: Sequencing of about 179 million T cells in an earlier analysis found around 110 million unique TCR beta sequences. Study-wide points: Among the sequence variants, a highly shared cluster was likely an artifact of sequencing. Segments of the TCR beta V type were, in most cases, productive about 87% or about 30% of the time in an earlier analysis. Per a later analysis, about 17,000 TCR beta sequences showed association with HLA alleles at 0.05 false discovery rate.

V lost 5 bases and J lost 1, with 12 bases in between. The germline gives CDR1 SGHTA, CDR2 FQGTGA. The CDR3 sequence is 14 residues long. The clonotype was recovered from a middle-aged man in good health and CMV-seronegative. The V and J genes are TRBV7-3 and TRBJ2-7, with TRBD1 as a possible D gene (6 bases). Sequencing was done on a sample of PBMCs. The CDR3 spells CASSPQTGSYEQYF. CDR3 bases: TGTGCCAGCAGCCCTCAGACAGGTTCCTACGAGCAGTACTTC.